This passage covers 5 T cell receptor beta chains from one sample sequenced in a study of blood T cell repertoires in COVID-19. Produced via immunoSEQ multiplex PCR; TCRdb's table is partial and in-frame only. The sample holds fewer than 70,000 clones; roughly 80% are singletons and the top ten take approximately 3%. The sample consisted of peripheral blood. These receptor sequences come from a man aged 55-75 years with acute or convalescent COVID-19.

This clone was counted only a few times. The chain carries TRBV5-1 and TRBJ2-7; TRBD1 agrees at 8 bases. Germline V gene lookup returns CDR1 SGHRS and CDR2 YFSETQ. Germline trimming cut 4 bases from V and 7 bases from J; bases unmatched to any gene: 13. The CDR3 runs to 15 residues. Here the CDR3 reads CASSIPGQALLEQYF. The DNA for the CDR3 is TGCGCCAGCAGCATTCCGGGACAGGCCCTCCTAGAGCAGTACTTC.

The CDR3 sequence is CASSPFRANYGYTF. CDR3 nucleotide sequence: TGTGCCAGCAGTCCTTTTCGAGCTAACTATGGCTACACCTTC. The rearrangement joins TRBV6-5 to TRBJ1-2; D uncertain. Per the germline V gene, CDR1 is MNHEY and CDR2 is SVGAGI. Between the trimmed V and J ends, which lost 5 bases and 0 bases, there was a span of 10 bases. The CDR3 consists of 14 residues.

The V and J genes are TRBV6-6 and TRBJ1-1; TRBD1 might be the D (5 bases). V shed 4 bases and J shed 3 bases, with 12 bases lying between them. The CDR3 extends over 14 amino acids. Germline CDR1 and CDR2: MNHNY and SVGAGI (reference sequence). The CDR3 loop is CASSWMLGDTEAFF. In DNA form, the CDR3 reads TGTGCCAGCAGTTGGATGCTAGGGGACACTGAAGCTTTCTTT.

The chain couples TRBV9 to TRBJ2-1, with 11 bases identical to TRBD2. This CDR3 has 20 amino acids. Per germline, CDR1 SGDLS and CDR2 YYNGEE. V was clipped by 0 bases and J by 0 bases; unmatched bases: 11. CDR3 sequence reads: CASSVGGVAGGLGSYNEQFF. The CDR3 DNA is TGTGCCAGCAGCGTAGGAGGAGTAGCGGGGGGGCTCGGCTCCTACAATGAGCAGTTCTTC.

This chain joins TRBV2 and TRBJ1-2; D call uncertain. The CDR3 sequence is 17 residues long. CDR1 is SNHLY, CDR2 FYNNEI, per germline. The V gene lost 7 bases and the J gene lost 7 bases, with 28 bases spanning the gap. Here the CDR3 reads CASTLRPDGRTEGGYTF. DNA of the CDR3: TGTGCCAGCACCCTCCGCCCCGACGGGAGAACGGAGGGTGGCTACACCTTC.